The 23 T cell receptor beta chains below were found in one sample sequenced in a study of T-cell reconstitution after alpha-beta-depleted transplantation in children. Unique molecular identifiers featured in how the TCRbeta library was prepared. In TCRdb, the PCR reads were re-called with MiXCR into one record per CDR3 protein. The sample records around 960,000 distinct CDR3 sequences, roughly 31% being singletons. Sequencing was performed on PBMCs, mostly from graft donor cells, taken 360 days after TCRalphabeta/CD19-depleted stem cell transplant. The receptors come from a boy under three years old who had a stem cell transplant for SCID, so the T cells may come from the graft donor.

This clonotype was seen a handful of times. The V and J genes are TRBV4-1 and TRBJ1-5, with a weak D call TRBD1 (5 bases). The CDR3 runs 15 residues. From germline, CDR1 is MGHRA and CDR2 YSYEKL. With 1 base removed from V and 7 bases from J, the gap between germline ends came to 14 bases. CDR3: CASSQGGSGKQPQHF. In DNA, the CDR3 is TGCGCCAGCAGCCAAGGGGGGTCCGGGAAACAGCCCCAGCATTTT.

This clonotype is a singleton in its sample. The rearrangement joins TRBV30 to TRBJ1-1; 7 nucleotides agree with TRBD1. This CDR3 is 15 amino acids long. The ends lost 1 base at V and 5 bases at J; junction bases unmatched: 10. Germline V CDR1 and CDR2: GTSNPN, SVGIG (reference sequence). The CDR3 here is CAWSAPFQGGTEAFF. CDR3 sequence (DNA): TGTGCCTGGAGTGCTCCCTTTCAGGGGGGGACTGAAGCTTTCTTT.

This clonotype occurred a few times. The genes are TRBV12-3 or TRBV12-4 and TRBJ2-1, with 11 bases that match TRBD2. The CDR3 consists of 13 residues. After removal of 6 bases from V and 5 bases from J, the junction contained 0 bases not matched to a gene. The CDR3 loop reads CASRTSGDNEQFF. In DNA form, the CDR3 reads TGTGCCAGCAGGACTAGCGGGGACAATGAGCAGTTCTTC.

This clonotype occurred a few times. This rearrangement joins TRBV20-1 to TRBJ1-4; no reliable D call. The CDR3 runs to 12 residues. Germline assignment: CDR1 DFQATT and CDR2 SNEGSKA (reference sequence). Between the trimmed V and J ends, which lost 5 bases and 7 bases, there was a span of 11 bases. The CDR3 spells CSAGWEGEKLFF. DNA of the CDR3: TGCAGTGCTGGGTGGGAAGGTGAAAAACTGTTTTTT.

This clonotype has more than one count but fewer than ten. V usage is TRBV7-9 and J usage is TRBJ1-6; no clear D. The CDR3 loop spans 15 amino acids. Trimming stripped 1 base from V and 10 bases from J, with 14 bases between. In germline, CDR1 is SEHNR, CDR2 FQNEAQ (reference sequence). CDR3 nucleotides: TGTGCCAGCAGCTTAGGCAAGGGATCGGAGTCACCCCTCCACTTT. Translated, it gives CASSLGKGSESPLHF.

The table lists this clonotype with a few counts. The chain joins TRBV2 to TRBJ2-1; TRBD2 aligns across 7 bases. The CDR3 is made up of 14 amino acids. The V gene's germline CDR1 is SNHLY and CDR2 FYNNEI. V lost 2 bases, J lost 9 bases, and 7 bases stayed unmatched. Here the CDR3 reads CASSEPPGGGEQFF. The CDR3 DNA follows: TGTGCCAGCAGTGAACCGCCTGGGGGGGGTGAGCAGTTCTTC.

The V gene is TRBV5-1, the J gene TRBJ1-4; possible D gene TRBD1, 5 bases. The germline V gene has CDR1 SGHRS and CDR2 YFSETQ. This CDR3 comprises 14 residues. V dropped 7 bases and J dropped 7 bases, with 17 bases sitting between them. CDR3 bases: TGCGCCAGCGATTCCCTGGGACGGAGTGAAAAACTGTTTTTT. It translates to CASDSLGRSEKLFF.

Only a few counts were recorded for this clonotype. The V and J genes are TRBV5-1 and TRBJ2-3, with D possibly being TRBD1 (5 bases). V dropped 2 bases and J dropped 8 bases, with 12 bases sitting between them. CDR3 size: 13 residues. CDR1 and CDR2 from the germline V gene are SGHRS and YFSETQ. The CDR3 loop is CASSFAQALTQYF. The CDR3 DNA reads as TGCGCCAGCAGCTTTGCACAGGCTCTTACGCAGTATTTT.

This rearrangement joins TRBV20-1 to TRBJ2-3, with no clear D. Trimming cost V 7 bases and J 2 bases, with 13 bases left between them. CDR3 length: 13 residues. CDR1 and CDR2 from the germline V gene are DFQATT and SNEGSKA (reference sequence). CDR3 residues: CSDTSTFTDTQYF. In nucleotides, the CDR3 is TGCAGTGACACAAGTACTTTCACAGATACGCAGTATTTT.

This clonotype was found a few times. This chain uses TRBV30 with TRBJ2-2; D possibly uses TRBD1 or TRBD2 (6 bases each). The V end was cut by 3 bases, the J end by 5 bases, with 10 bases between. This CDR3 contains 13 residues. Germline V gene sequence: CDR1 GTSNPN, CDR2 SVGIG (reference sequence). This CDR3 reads CAWSQGGTGELFF. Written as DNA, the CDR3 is TGTGCCTGGAGCCAAGGGGGGACCGGGGAGCTGTTTTTT.

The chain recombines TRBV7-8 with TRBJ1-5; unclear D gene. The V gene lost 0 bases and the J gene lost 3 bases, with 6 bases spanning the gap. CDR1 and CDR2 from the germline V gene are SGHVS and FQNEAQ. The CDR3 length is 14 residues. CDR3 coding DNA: TGTGCCAGCAGCTTAGCAGGGCACAATCAGCCCCAGCATTTT. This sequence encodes CASSLAGHNQPQHF.

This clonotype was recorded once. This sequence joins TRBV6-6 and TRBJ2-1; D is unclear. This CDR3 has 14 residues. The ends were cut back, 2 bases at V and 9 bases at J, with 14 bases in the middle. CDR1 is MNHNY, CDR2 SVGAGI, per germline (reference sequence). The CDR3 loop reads CASSYRPDLIEQFF. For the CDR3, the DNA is TGTGCCAGCAGTTACCGCCCGGATCTAATTGAGCAGTTCTTC.

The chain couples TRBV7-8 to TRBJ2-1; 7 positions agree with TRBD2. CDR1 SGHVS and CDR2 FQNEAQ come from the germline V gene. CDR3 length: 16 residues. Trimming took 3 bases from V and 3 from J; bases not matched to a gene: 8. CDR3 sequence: CASSLGGLPDYNEQFF. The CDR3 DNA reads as TGTGCCAGCAGCTTGGGGGGACTACCGGACTACAATGAGCAGTTCTTC.

CDR3 sequence reads: CASSSRLAGALGELFF. The CDR3 DNA reads TGTGCCAGCAGCTCTAGACTAGCGGGGGCACTCGGGGAGCTGTTTTTT. J is TRBJ2-2 and V is TRBV7-2, with 12 nucleotides matching TRBD2. The CDR3 spans 16 residues. Germline-derived CDR1 and CDR2 are SGHTA and FQGNSA. V gave up 4 bases and J gave up 7 bases; unmatched junction bases: 7.

CDR3 coding DNA: TGCAGCGTTGGAGGGGGGGAGCAGTACTTC. This sequence encodes CSVGGGEQYF. The chain carries TRBV29-1 and TRBJ2-7; either TRBD1 or TRBD2 may fit D (6 bases each). This CDR3 contains 10 residues. CDR1 and CDR2 from the germline V gene are SQVTM and ANQGSEA. V lost 4 bases and J lost 7, with 8 bases in between.

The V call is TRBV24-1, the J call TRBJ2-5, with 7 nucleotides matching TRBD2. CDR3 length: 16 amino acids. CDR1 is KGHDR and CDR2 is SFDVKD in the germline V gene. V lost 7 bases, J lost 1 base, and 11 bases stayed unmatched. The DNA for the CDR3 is TGTGCCACCAGCGCGGGGGACGGGGGGATCCAAGAGACCCAGTACTTC. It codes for CATSAGDGGIQETQYF.

The CDR3 DNA reads as TGTGCCAGCTCAAGACAGGTTATGACTGGAAACACCATATATTTT. Its translation is CASSRQVMTGNTIYF. V and J are TRBV12-3 or TRBV12-4 and TRBJ1-3; a weak D match, TRBD1 (6 bases). Deletions cut 8 bases from V and 2 bases from J, with 16 bases between. The CDR3 sequence is 15 residues long.

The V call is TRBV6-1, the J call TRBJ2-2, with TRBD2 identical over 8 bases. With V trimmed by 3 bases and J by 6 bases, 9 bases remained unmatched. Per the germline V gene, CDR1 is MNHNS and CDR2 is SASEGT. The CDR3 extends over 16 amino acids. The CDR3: CASSDLGLAGAGELFF. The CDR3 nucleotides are TGTGCCAGCAGTGATCTCGGACTAGCCGGCGCCGGGGAGCTGTTTTTT.

CDR3 region: CSANQDAYSNQPQHF. The CDR3 DNA follows: TGCAGTGCTAACCAGGATGCCTATAGCAATCAGCCCCAGCATTTT. The chain carries TRBV20-1 and TRBJ1-5; D remains unclear. The CDR3 contains 15 residues. Germline V CDR1 and CDR2: DFQATT, SNEGSKA (reference sequence). V lost 4 bases and J lost 0, with 13 bases in between.

The CDR3 nucleotides are TGTGCCAGCAGTTTGACTAGCCGAGTAGATACGCAGTATTTT. Its protein product is CASSLTSRVDTQYF. V is TRBV12-3 or TRBV12-4 and J is TRBJ2-3; 7 bases fit TRBD2. The CDR3 loop spans 14 amino acids. J was trimmed by 5 bases and V by 3 bases; bases with no gene match: 5.

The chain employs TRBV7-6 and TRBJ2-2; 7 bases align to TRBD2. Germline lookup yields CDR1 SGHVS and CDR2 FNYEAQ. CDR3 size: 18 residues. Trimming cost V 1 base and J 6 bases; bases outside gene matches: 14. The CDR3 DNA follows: TGTGCCAGCAGCTTAGGGAGCGGGGCGTTTAGATTGGCCGGGGAGCTGTTTTTT. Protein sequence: CASSLGSGAFRLAGELFF.

CDR3 sequence reads: CAIRDRGPEQFF. In DNA form, the CDR3 reads TGTGCCATCAGAGACAGGGGGCCCGAGCAGTTCTTC. The chain links TRBV10-3 to TRBJ2-1, with 10 bases aligning to TRBD1. The CDR3 spans 12 residues. Unmatched junction bases numbered 3, after V lost 6 bases and J lost 10 bases. CDR1 and CDR2 (germline): ENHRY, SYGVKD.

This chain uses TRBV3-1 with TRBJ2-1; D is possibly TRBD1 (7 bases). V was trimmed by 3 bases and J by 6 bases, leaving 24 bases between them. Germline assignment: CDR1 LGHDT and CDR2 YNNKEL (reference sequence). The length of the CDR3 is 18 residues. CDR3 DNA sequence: TGTGCCAGCAGCCAGGAGGGGGCGTATTTGCCCGGGGTCAATGAGCAGTTCTTC. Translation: CASSQEGAYLPGVNEQFF.